The 23 T cell receptor beta chains below were found in one sample sequenced in a study of blood T cells in healthy people across ages. For the second PCR, which ran for 7 to 11 cycles, a sample-barcoded 5' primer and a J-beta primer mix were used. Each CDR3 protein is one row after TCRdb ran MiXCR on the 5' RACE reads. Here the sample spans about 1.7 million distinct CDR3 sequences, about 28% being singletons. The sequencing sample was made of blood. The receptors stem from a woman in her 30s in good health.

This clonotype appeared a few times. This chain connects TRBV5-5 to TRBJ1-1; no clear D gene. Germline V CDR1 and CDR2: SGHKS, YYEKEE (reference sequence). Trimming stripped 4 bases from V and 5 bases from J, with 21 bases between. This CDR3 region has 16 residues. This CDR3 is CASSNNLFVSETEAFF. CDR3 coding DNA: TGTGCCAGCAGCAATAACCTTTTCGTGAGTGAGACTGAAGCTTTCTTT.

This clonotype was detected only a few times. The chain combines TRBV7-2 with TRBJ2-3, with D possibly TRBD1 on 5 matching bases. The CDR3 loop spans 14 amino acids. Germline V CDR1 and CDR2: SGHTA, FQGNSA. Trimming removed 4 bases at V and 4 bases at J, with 12 bases between. The CDR3 bases are TGTGCCAGCAGCTCCCCCAGGGTAGCAGATACGCAGTATTTT. This sequence encodes CASSSPRVADTQYF.

This clonotype has only a few counts. The chain combines TRBV29-1 with TRBJ2-6; 7 positions match TRBD2. This CDR3 has 17 amino acids. V lost 3 bases to trimming and J lost 3 bases; unmatched junction nucleotides: 11. Looked up from germline, CDR1 is SQVTM and CDR2 is ANQGSEA. The CDR3 loop reads CSVEGMGGSGGANVLTF. The CDR3 DNA sequence: TGCAGCGTTGAGGGGATGGGCGGGAGTGGTGGGGCCAACGTCCTGACTTTC.

The chain recombines TRBV9 with TRBJ1-6; the D is unclear. Germline V gives CDR1 SGDLS, CDR2 YYNGEE. CDR3 length: 15 amino acids. Trimming removed 0 bases at V and 6 bases at J, with 10 bases between. The CDR3 here is CASSVDSMANSPLHF. DNA of the CDR3: TGTGCCAGCAGCGTAGACTCGATGGCTAATTCACCCCTCCACTTT.

This clonotype has a handful of counts. The rearrangement uses TRBV7-9 and TRBJ2-1; 13 positions agree with TRBD2. Germline CDR1 SEHNR, CDR2 FQNEAQ (reference sequence). After removal of 8 bases from V and 5 bases from J, the junction contained 6 bases not matched to a gene. This CDR3 contains 15 residues. The CDR3: CASVRGTSGNNEQFF. For the CDR3, the DNA is TGTGCCAGCGTCCGAGGGACTAGCGGGAACAATGAGCAGTTCTTC.

V usage is TRBV7-9 and J usage is TRBJ2-1; 8 bases agree with TRBD1. The germline V gene encodes CDR1 SEHNR and CDR2 FQNEAQ (reference sequence). The CDR3 consists of 17 residues. V gave up 3 bases and J gave up 7 bases; unmatched junction bases: 14. The CDR3 nucleotides read TGTGCCAGCAGCTTCTTTCGGACAGGGAGTGGGTGGAATGAGCAGTTCTTC. This encodes CASSFFRTGSGWNEQFF.

CDR3 residues: CASSQMQPRGDEQFF. For the CDR3, the DNA is TGCGCCAGCAGCCAAATGCAGCCACGGGGAGATGAGCAGTTCTTC. The J gene is TRBJ2-1, the V gene TRBV4-3; possibly TRBD2 for D (5 bases). The CDR3 loop spans 15 amino acids. Germline CDR1 reads LGHNA; CDR2 reads YSLEER. Trimming left V 2 bases short and J 8 bases short, with 16 bases between.

This clonotype was seen more than once but under ten times. The chain links TRBV14 to TRBJ1-2; TRBD1 agrees at 7 bases. This CDR3 is built from 13 residues. Germline V gene lookup returns CDR1 SGHDN and CDR2 FVKESK. The trim removed 5 bases at V and 4 bases at J, leaving 4 bases unmatched. The chain's CDR3 is CASSRGPIYGYTF. The DNA of the CDR3 is TGTGCCAGCAGCAGGGGGCCCATCTATGGCTACACCTTC.

This chain connects TRBV6-5 to TRBJ1-5; maybe TRBD1 (6 bases). This CDR3 contains 13 residues. The germline CDR1 and CDR2 sequences are MNHEY and SVGAGI. Trimming pared 2 bases from V and 6 bases from J, leaving 8 bases between. The CDR3 protein is CASSYQGGQPQHF. DNA of the CDR3: TGTGCCAGCAGTTACCAAGGGGGTCAGCCCCAGCATTTT.

In this sample, this clonotype turned up a few times. This rearrangement joins TRBV7-9 to TRBJ1-5; tentatively, D is TRBD1 (5 bases). V gave up 4 bases and J gave up 3 bases, with 10 bases separating them. From germline, CDR1 is SEHNR and CDR2 FQNEAQ (reference sequence). The CDR3 spans 14 residues. For the CDR3, the DNA is TGTGCCAGCAGCTCAGGGTCCTCCAATCAGCCCCAGCATTTT. Translation gives CASSSGSSNQPQHF.

This clonotype was found many times. The CDR3 DNA reads TGCAGTGCTAGAGATGCTAGCGGACCCTACGAGCAGTACTTC. Translated: CSARDASGPYEQYF. V usage is TRBV20-1 and J usage is TRBJ2-7; 7 bases line up with TRBD2. Germline V gene data show CDR1 as DFQATT and CDR2 as SNEGSKA (reference sequence). The length of the CDR3 is 14 residues. The J segment lost 2 bases and the V segment lost 0 bases, leaving 4 bases of the junction unmatched.

The chain has TRBV7-4 and TRBJ2-3; 9 nucleotides line up with TRBD2. Trimming removed 1 base from V and 2 bases from J; junction bases left unmatched: 10. Per germline, CDR1 SGHVT and CDR2 SQSDAQ. The CDR3 length is 18 residues. CDR3 nucleotides: TGTGCCAGCAGCTTAGAGCCTAGCGGGACTGGGCTCACAGATACGCAGTATTTT. Translating it yields CASSLEPSGTGLTDTQYF.

The table lists this clonotype with many counts. The CDR3 loop is CASSRDRSTETQYF. The DNA for the CDR3 is TGTGCCAGCAGTAGGGACAGGTCTACAGAGACCCAGTACTTC. The chain combines TRBV7-2 with TRBJ2-5; 8 nucleotides align to TRBD1. Trimming took 6 bases from V and 4 from J; bases not matched to a gene: 7. The CDR3 spans 14 residues. Germline CDR1 and CDR2: SGHTA and FQGNSA.

This rearrangement joins TRBV12-3 or TRBV12-4 to TRBJ1-4; 8 nucleotides line up with TRBD1. V lost 6 bases to trimming and J lost 0 bases; unmatched junction nucleotides: 6. This CDR3 is 16 amino acids long. The CDR3 protein is CASSRQGAATNEKLFF. Written as DNA, the CDR3 is TGTGCCAGCAGCCGGCAGGGGGCTGCAACTAATGAAAAACTGTTTTTT.

This clonotype was observed at least ten times. The rearrangement links TRBV29-1 to TRBJ1-2; D is unclear. The germline gives CDR1 SQVTM, CDR2 ANQGSEA. The CDR3 extends over 11 amino acids. V was clipped by 4 bases and J by 4 bases, with 7 bases between them. The CDR3 sequence: CSVGDGYGYTF. The CDR3, as DNA: TGCAGCGTTGGCGACGGCTATGGCTACACCTTC.

V usage is TRBV4-1 and J usage is TRBJ2-1, with TRBD2 matching over 13 bases. The CDR3 has 16 amino acids. Unmatched junction bases numbered 6, after V lost 1 base and J lost 9 bases. CDR1 and CDR2 (germline): MGHRA, YSYEKL. This CDR3 reads CASSQVTSGGDGEQFF. CDR3 nucleotide sequence: TGCGCCAGCAGCCAAGTAACTAGCGGGGGGGACGGTGAGCAGTTCTTC.

CDR3: CASGRDDGEQYF. As DNA, the CDR3 is TGTGCCAGCGGCCGAGACGACGGCGAGCAGTACTTC. The genes are TRBV7-3 and TRBJ2-7; no definite D call. Per germline, CDR1 SGHTA and CDR2 FQGTGA. CDR3 length: 12 amino acids. The ends were cut back, 8 bases at V and 6 bases at J, with 14 bases in the middle.

Comments on this clonotype: A read error may explain this, as a much larger clone is one base away. The chain links TRBV7-7 to TRBJ2-7, with a weak D call TRBD1 (5 bases). The CDR3 length is 15 residues. CDR1 and CDR2 from the germline V gene are SSHAT and FNYEAQ (reference sequence). The chain's CDR3 is CVSSLGAGPTYEQYF. In DNA form, the CDR3 reads TGTGTCAGCAGCTTAGGGGCAGGGCCGACCTACGAGCAGTACTTC. Variable domain in full (rest from reference TRBV7-7 and TRBJ2-7): GAGVSQSPRYKVTKRGQDVTLRCDPISSHATLYWYQQALGQGPEFLTYFNYEAQPDKSGLPSDRFSAERPEGSISTLTIQRTEQRDSAMYRCVSSLGAGPTYEQYFGPGTRLTVT.

The rearrangement uses TRBV19 and TRBJ2-7; D perhaps matches TRBD2 (5 bases). Trimming cost V 0 bases and J 0 bases, with 9 bases left between them. The CDR3 spans 15 residues. Germline-derived CDR1 and CDR2 are LNHDA and SQIVND (reference sequence). CDR3 loop: CASSIDRGASYEQYF. The CDR3 region has the DNA TGTGCCAGTAGTATAGATCGGGGTGCCTCCTACGAGCAGTACTTC.

This rearrangement joins TRBV2 to TRBJ1-6; 7 bases align to TRBD1. The trim removed 1 base at V and 10 bases at J, leaving 4 bases unmatched. Per germline, CDR1 SNHLY and CDR2 FYNNEI. The length of the CDR3 is 14 residues. The CDR3 sequence is CASSEEGAGSPLHF. The CDR3 DNA reads as TGTGCCAGCAGTGAAGAGGGGGCAGGGTCACCCCTCCACTTT.

This clonotype was seen a handful of times. The chain has TRBV7-2 and TRBJ2-5, with TRBD2 matching over 8 bases. The germline gives CDR1 SGHTA, CDR2 FQGNSA. The CDR3 is made up of 14 amino acids. V shed 4 bases, J shed 11 bases, and the junction held 12 bases outside the gene matches. CDR3 in DNA: TGTGCCAGCAGCTCCGGGGGGGACTCCTACGGGCAGTACTTC. Its translation: CASSSGGDSYGQYF.

In this sample, this clonotype turned up many times. V usage is TRBV29-1 and J usage is TRBJ2-5, with D possibly being TRBD1 (6 bases). The V gene's germline CDR1 is SQVTM and CDR2 ANQGSEA. The V gene lost 5 bases and the J gene lost 5 bases, with 9 bases spanning the gap. This CDR3 spans 11 amino acids. CDR3: CSVKRGETQYF. DNA of the CDR3: TGCAGCGTTAAGAGGGGGGAGACCCAGTACTTC.

This clonotype appeared a few times. The gene calls are TRBV10-3 and TRBJ2-1; TRBD2 is a possible D gene (5 bases). The CDR3 consists of 11 residues. Trimming cost V 3 bases and J 10 bases, with 7 bases left between them. CDR1 is ENHRY, CDR2 SYGVKD, per germline. The CDR3 nucleotides read TGTGCCATCAGTGACACGGGGGAGCAGTTCTTC. Translating gives CAISDTGEQFF.